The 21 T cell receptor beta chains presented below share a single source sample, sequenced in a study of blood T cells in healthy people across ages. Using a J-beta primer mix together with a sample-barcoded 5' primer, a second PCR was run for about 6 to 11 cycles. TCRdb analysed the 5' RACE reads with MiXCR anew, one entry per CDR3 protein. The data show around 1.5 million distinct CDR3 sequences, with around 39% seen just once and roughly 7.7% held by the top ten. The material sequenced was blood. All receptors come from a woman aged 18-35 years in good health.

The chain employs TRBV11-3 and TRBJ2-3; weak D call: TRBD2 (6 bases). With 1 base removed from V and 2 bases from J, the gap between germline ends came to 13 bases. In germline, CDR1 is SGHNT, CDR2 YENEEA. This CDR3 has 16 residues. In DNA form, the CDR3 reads TGTGCCAGCAGCTTAGTCGGCGGGAAGAACACAGATACGCAGTATTTT. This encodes CASSLVGGKNTDTQYF.

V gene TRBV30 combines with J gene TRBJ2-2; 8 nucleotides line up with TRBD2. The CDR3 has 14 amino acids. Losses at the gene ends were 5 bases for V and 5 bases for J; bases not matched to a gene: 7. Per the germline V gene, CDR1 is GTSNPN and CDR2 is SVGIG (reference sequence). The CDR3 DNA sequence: TGTGCCTGGGATGCGGGGGGAAGGACCGGGGAGCTGTTTTTT. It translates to CAWDAGGRTGELFF.

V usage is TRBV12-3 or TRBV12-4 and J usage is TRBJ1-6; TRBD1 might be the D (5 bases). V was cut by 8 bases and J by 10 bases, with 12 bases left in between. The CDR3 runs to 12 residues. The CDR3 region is CASQGLGSPLHF. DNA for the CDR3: TGTGCCAGCCAGGGTTTGGGCTCACCCCTCCACTTT.

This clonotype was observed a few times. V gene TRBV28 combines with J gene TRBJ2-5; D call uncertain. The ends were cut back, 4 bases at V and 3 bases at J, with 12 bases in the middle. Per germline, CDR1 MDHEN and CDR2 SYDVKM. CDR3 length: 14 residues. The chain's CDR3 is CASSSMAGEETQYF. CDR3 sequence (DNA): TGTGCCAGCAGTTCCATGGCTGGCGAAGAGACCCAGTACTTC. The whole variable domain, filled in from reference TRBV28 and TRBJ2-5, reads DVKVTQSSRYLVKRTGEKVFLECVQDMDHENMFWYRQDPGLGLRLIYFSYDVKMKEKGDIPEGYSVSREKKERFSLILESASTNQTSMYLCASSSMAGEETQYFGPGTRLLVL.

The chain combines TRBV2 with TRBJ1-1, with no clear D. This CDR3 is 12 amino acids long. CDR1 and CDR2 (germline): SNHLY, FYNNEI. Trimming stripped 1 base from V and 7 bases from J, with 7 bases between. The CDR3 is CASSEEAVEAFF. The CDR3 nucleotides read TGTGCCAGCAGTGAAGAGGCCGTTGAAGCTTTCTTT. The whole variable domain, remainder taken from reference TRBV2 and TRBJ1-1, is EPEVTQTPSHQVTQMGQEVILRCVPISNHLYFYWYRQILGQKVEFLVSFYNNEISEKSEIFDDQFSVERPDGSNFTLKIRSTKLEDSAMYFCASSEEAVEAFFGQGTRLTVV.

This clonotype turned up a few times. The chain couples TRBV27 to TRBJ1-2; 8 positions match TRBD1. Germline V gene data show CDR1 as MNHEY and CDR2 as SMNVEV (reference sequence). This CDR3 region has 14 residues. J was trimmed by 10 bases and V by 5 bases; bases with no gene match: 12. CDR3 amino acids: CASSPRTGQKIYTF. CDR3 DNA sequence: TGTGCCAGCAGTCCTCGGACAGGGCAAAAAATCTACACCTTC.

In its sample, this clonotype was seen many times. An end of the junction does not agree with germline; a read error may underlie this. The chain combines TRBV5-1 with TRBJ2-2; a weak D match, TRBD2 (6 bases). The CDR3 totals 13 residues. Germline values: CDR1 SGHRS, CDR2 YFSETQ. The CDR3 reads CASSLGGTGELFF. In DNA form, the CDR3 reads TGTGCCAGCAGCTTGGGGGGCACCGGGGAGCTGTTTTTT.

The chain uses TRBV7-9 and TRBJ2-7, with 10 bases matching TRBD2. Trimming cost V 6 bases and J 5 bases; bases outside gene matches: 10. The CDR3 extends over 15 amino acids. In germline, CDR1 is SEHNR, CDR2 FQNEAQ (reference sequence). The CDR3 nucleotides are TGTGCCAGCAGACGGACCGGGACTAGCGACCACGAGCAGTACTTC. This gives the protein CASRRTGTSDHEQYF.

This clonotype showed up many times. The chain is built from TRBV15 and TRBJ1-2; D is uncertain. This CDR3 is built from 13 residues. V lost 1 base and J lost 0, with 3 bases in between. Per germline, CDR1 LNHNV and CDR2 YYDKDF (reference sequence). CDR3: CATSRGTNYGYTF. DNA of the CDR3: TGTGCCACCAGCAGAGGGACTAACTATGGCTACACCTTC.

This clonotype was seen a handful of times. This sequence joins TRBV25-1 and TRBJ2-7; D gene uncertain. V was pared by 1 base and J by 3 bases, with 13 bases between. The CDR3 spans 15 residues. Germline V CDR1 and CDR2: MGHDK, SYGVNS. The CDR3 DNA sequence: TGTGCCAGCAGTGAATCGAACCGGGCCCGCTACGAGCAGTACTTC. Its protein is CASSESNRARYEQYF.

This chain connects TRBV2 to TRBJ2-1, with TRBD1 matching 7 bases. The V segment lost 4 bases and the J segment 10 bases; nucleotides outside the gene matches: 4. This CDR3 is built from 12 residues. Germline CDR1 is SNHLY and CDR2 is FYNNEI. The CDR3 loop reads CASSGDSQEQFF. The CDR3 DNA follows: TGTGCCAGCAGTGGGGACAGCCAGGAGCAGTTCTTC.

The CDR3 DNA sequence: TGCGCCAGCAGCATACCGGGACAGGCCTACGAGCAGTACTTC. Translating gives CASSIPGQAYEQYF. This rearrangement joins TRBV4-1 to TRBJ2-5; 8 bases map to TRBD1. The end of the DNA is better explained by TRBJ2-7, so the J call may be wrong. CDR3 size: 14 residues. Germline V gene data show CDR1 as MGHRA and CDR2 as YSYEKL.

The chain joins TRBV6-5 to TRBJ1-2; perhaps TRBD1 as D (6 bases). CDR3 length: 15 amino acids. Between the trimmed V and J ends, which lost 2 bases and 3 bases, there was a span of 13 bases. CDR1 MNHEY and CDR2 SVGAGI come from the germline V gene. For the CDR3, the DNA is TGTGCCAGCAGTTACGGTAGCAGGGGATACTATGGCTACACCTTC. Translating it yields CASSYGSRGYYGYTF.

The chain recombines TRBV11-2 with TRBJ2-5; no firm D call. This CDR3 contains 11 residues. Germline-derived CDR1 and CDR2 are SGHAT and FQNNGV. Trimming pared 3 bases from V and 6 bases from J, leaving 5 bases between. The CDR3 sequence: CASSFKQTQYF. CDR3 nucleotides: TGTGCCAGCAGCTTCAAACAGACCCAGTACTTC.

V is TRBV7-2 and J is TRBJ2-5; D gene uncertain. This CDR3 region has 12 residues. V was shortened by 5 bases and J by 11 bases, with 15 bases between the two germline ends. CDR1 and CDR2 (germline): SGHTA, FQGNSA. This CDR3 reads CASSGIDNEQYF. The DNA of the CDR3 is TGTGCCAGCAGCGGTATAGACAATGAGCAGTACTTC.

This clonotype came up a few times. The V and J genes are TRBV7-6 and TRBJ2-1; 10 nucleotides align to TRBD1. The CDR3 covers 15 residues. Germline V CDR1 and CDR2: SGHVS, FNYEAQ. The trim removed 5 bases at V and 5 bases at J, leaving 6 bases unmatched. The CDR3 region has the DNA TGTGCCAGCAGCCGGTGGACAGGGGGAGACAATGAGCAGTTCTTC. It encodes CASSRWTGGDNEQFF.

The CDR3 bases are TGCGCCAGCAGCCTAAACCTGGGCACTTACGAGCAGTACTTC. It codes for CASSLNLGTYEQYF. This chain connects TRBV4-1 to TRBJ2-7; D not resolved. Deletions cut 4 bases from V and 4 bases from J, with 14 bases between. The germline V gene encodes CDR1 MGHRA and CDR2 YSYEKL. The CDR3 length is 14 residues.

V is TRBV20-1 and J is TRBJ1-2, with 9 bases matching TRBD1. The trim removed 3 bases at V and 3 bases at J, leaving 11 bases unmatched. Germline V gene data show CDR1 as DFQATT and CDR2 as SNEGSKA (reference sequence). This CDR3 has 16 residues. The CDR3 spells CSASPQGARLDYGYTF. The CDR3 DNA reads TGCAGTGCTAGCCCACAGGGGGCGCGGTTGGACTATGGCTACACCTTC.

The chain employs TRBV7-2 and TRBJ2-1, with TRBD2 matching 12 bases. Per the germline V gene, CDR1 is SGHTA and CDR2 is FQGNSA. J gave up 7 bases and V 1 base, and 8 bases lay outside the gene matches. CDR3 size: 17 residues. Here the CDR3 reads CASSLVDLAGGFNEQFF. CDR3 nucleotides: TGTGCCAGCAGCTTAGTGGACCTAGCGGGGGGGTTTAATGAGCAGTTCTTC.

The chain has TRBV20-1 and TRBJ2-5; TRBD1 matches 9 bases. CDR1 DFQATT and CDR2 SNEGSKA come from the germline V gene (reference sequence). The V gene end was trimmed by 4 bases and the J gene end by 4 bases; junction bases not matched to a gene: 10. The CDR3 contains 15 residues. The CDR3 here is CSAKSGTGFLETQYF. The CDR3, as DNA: TGCAGTGCTAAGTCCGGGACAGGGTTTTTAGAGACCCAGTACTTC.

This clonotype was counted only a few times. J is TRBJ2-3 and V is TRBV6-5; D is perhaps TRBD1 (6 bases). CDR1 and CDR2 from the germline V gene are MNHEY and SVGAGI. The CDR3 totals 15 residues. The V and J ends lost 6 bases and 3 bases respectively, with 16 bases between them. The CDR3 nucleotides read TGTGCCAGCAGCCACCTCAGTCAGGGGACAGATACGCAGTATTTT. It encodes CASSHLSQGTDTQYF.